Presented here are 29 T cell receptor beta chains from one specimen sequenced in a study of control samples from healthy donors and cancer patients (dated by TCRdb to 2019 to 2021). The library came from the immunoSEQ multiplex PCR assay. Sourced from immuneACCESS, this table was stored by TCRdb with only in-frame sequences that have V and J called. A share of the clones is absent; for the studies checked, an unresolved V gene accounts for under half, and the remainder has no known explanation. The sample includes about 120,000 clones, with about 90% observed a single time. The ten most abundant clones make up less than 40% of the sample. Sequences were obtained from blood. These receptors all stem from a man aged 50 to 60 in good health.

The CDR3 here is CASTPASGAPTDTQYF. The CDR3 nucleotides are TGTGCCAGCACCCCCGCTAGCGGGGCCCCCACAGATACGCAGTATTTT. The chain carries TRBV27 and TRBJ2-3; 9 nucleotides agree with TRBD2. CDR1 MNHEY and CDR2 SMNVEV come from the germline V gene (reference sequence). Trimming took 7 bases from V and 2 from J; bases not matched to a gene: 10. This CDR3 has 16 residues.

V gene TRBV7-2 combines with J gene TRBJ1-2, with D possibly TRBD1 on 6 matching bases. The CDR3 contains 17 residues. Germline V lookup: CDR1 SGHTA, CDR2 FQGNSA. V was trimmed by 2 bases and J by 8 bases, leaving 24 bases between them. CDR3 DNA sequence: TGTGCCAGCAGCTTATTAAGGGGGGGCCAGGGGAGTAGAGGCTACACCTTC. Amino acid sequence: CASSLLRGGQGSRGYTF.

The chain combines TRBV7-9 with TRBJ2-7; 7 bases are a match to TRBD2. Germline values: CDR1 SEHNR, CDR2 FQNEAQ (reference sequence). The trim removed 1 base at V and 2 bases at J, leaving 8 bases unmatched. The CDR3 length is 16 residues. The CDR3 here is CASSLGGGSLAYEQYF. The CDR3, as DNA: TGTGCCAGCAGCTTAGGTGGCGGGAGTCTGGCCTACGAGCAGTACTTC.

This clone was seen more than once but under ten times. The chain joins TRBV6-1 to TRBJ1-4; unclear D gene. CDR3 length: 14 amino acids. V lost 2 bases and J lost 11, with 15 bases in between. Germline V gene data show CDR1 as MNHNS and CDR2 as SASEGT. The CDR3 spells CASSEKQSYQKLFF. DNA for the CDR3: TGTGCCAGCAGTGAAAAGCAGAGCTATCAGAAACTGTTTTTT.

The chain recombines TRBV7-2 with TRBJ2-7; tentative D call: TRBD1 (6 bases). Germline loops: CDR1 SGHTA, CDR2 FQGNSA. The ends were cut back, 1 base at V and 0 bases at J, with 10 bases in the middle. The CDR3 spans 15 residues. In DNA form, the CDR3 reads TGTGCCAGCAGCTTAGGACAGGTGGGCTCCTACGAGCAGTACTTC. This codes for CASSLGQVGSYEQYF.

This chain connects TRBV6-2 or TRBV6-3 to TRBJ2-3; 9 bases are shared with TRBD1. The CDR3 runs 16 residues. Germline-derived CDR1 and CDR2 are MNHEY and SVGEGT. V lost 2 bases, J lost 3 bases, and 6 bases stayed unmatched. The CDR3 reads CASSYPRDRVTDTQYF. For the CDR3, the DNA is TGTGCCAGCAGTTACCCACGGGACAGGGTTACAGATACGCAGTATTTT.

The chain links TRBV19 to TRBJ1-2; 11 bases agree with TRBD1. CDR3 size: 14 residues. Per the germline V gene, CDR1 is LNHDA and CDR2 is SQIVND (reference sequence). The ends lost 7 bases at V and 4 bases at J; junction bases unmatched: 5. CDR3 residues: CASIRDRGTYGYTF. The CDR3 DNA reads TGTGCCAGTATCCGGGACAGGGGGACCTATGGCTACACCTTC.

The gene calls are TRBV7-8 and TRBJ1-2; the match to TRBD1 covers 11 bases. V lost 5 bases and J lost 8; bases outside the gene matches: 7. The CDR3 is 14 residues long. Germline CDR1 reads SGHVS; CDR2 reads FQNEAQ. The CDR3 protein is CASSPGQGARGYTF. The CDR3 DNA sequence: TGTGCCAGCAGCCCCGGACAGGGGGCAAGAGGCTACACCTTC. Based on the CDR3 plus reference TRBV7-8 and TRBJ1-2, the full variable domain is GAGVSQSPRYKVAKRGQDVALRCDPISGHVSLFWYQQALGQGPEFLTYFQNEAQLDKSGLPSDRFFAERPEGSVSTLKIQRTQQEDSAVYLCASSPGQGARGYTFGSGTRLTVV.

The chain is built from TRBV11-2 and TRBJ1-2, with TRBD1 identical over 7 bases. The length of the CDR3 is 13 residues. The trim removed 3 bases at V and 7 bases at J, leaving 5 bases unmatched. Germline loops: CDR1 SGHAT, CDR2 FQNNGV. CDR3 sequence reads: CASSLAGGAGYTF. The DNA of the CDR3 is TGTGCCAGCAGCTTGGCAGGGGGTGCTGGCTACACCTTC.

Notes on this clone: This CDR3 is also generated by other DNA sequences in the sample. The chain couples TRBV24-1 to TRBJ2-1; TRBD1 agrees at 11 bases. V shed 3 bases and J 5 bases; nucleotides not matched to a gene: 2. This CDR3 spans 15 amino acids. Germline CDR1 KGHDR, CDR2 SFDVKD. CDR3 nucleotide sequence: TGTGCCACCAGTGATAGGGACAGGGGGAACAATGAGCAGTTCTTC. Translating gives CATSDRDRGNNEQFF.

The V gene is TRBV12-3 or TRBV12-4, the J gene TRBJ1-2; D gene unclear. V lost 2 bases and J lost 5, with 9 bases in between. The CDR3 has 13 residues. The CDR3 sequence is CASSLRRQYGYTF. CDR3 coding DNA: TGTGCCAGCAGTTTACGGCGGCAATATGGCTACACCTTC.

The genes are TRBV6-6 and TRBJ1-4; a weak D match, TRBD1 (5 bases). Germline CDR1 reads MNHNY; CDR2 reads SVGAGI (reference sequence). This CDR3 comprises 16 residues. Deletions cut 2 bases from V and 3 bases from J, with 13 bases between. The CDR3 sequence is CASSYLVGGANEKLFF. For the CDR3, the DNA is TGTGCCAGCAGTTACCTGGTGGGGGGGGCTAATGAAAAACTGTTTTTT.

The V and J genes are TRBV30 and TRBJ2-7; D call uncertain. The CDR3 loop spans 13 amino acids. Germline V lookup: CDR1 GTSNPN, CDR2 SVGIG (reference sequence). The ends were cut back, 0 bases at V and 2 bases at J, with 8 bases in the middle. CDR3 residues: CAWSVIGPYEQYF. DNA of the CDR3: TGTGCCTGGAGTGTAATAGGTCCCTACGAGCAGTACTTC.

The chain carries TRBV6-5 and TRBJ1-5; no clear D gene. The CDR3 loop spans 13 amino acids. Germline assignment: CDR1 MNHEY and CDR2 SVGAGI. Trimming pared 0 bases from V and 4 bases from J, leaving 4 bases between. CDR3 region: CASSYSMNQPQHF. The CDR3 bases are TGTGCCAGCAGTTACTCAATGAATCAGCCCCAGCATTTT.

This clone was seen a single time. The chain joins TRBV6-6 to TRBJ1-5; maybe TRBD1 (6 bases). V dropped 6 bases and J dropped 4 bases, with 13 bases sitting between them. The germline V gene has CDR1 MNHNY and CDR2 SVGAGI (reference sequence). The CDR3 spans 14 residues. CDR3 bases: TGTGCCAGCAGCCACGGGGGGGCGAATCAGCCCCAGCATTTT. The encoded protein is CASSHGGANQPQHF.

The chain is built from TRBV6-5 and TRBJ1-4, with unresolved D. CDR3 length: 16 amino acids. Between the trimmed V and J ends, which lost 2 bases and 2 bases, there was a span of 12 bases. The germline CDR1 and CDR2 sequences are MNHEY and SVGAGI. This CDR3 is CASSYGLLATNEKLFF. The CDR3 region has the DNA TGTGCCAGCAGTTACGGTCTTTTGGCCACTAATGAAAAACTGTTTTTT.

The chain combines TRBV7-2 with TRBJ2-3; 7 positions match TRBD2. CDR3 length equals 15 residues. With V trimmed by 2 bases and J by 2 bases, 4 bases remained unmatched. Germline CDR1 is SGHTA and CDR2 is FQGNSA. This CDR3 reads CASSLSGVITDTQYF. The CDR3 DNA reads TGTGCCAGCAGCTTAAGCGGGGTAATCACAGATACGCAGTATTTT.

In this sample, this clone turned up a few times. No conserved phenylalanine or tryptophan is present at the end of the CDR3, so a read error is the likely explanation. No DNA is shown, since the ends of the CDR3 on it are uncertain; the CDR3 is the one TCRdb lists. This rearrangement joins TRBV7-9 to TRBJ1-2. The CDR3 has 12 residues if both end residues are counted. Germline CDR1 is SEHNR and CDR2 is FQNEAQ (reference sequence). CDR3 sequence: CASSFSTGLTKL.

V is TRBV5-8 and J is TRBJ1-2, with a weak D call TRBD1 (6 bases). This CDR3 spans 15 amino acids. The V gene's germline CDR1 is SGHTS and CDR2 YDEGEE. Trimming removed 4 bases at V and 4 bases at J, with 17 bases between. CDR3 in DNA: TGTGCCAGCAGCCGCACTCCGACAGGCTTCTATGGCTACACCTTC. It encodes CASSRTPTGFYGYTF.

This clone was counted once. The chain carries TRBV27 and TRBJ2-5, with D possibly TRBD1 on 6 matching bases. This CDR3 has 13 amino acids. Looked up from germline, CDR1 is MNHEY and CDR2 is SMNVEV (reference sequence). V was cut by 2 bases and J by 5 bases, with 9 bases left in between. The CDR3 region is CASSLLQGETQYF. DNA of the CDR3: TGTGCCAGCAGTTTACTTCAGGGGGAGACCCAGTACTTC.

V gene TRBV10-1 combines with J gene TRBJ1-2; weak D call: TRBD1 (5 bases). Trimming took 2 bases from V and 3 from J, leaving 25 bases between them. Germline V gives CDR1 WNHNN, CDR2 SYGVQD (reference sequence). The CDR3 loop spans 19 amino acids. CDR3 nucleotides: TGCGCCAGCAGTGAGGGTCGGGGGGAGACGTTATTACTGGACTATGGCTACACCTTC. Translating gives CASSEGRGETLLLDYGYTF.

The gene calls are TRBV3-1 (or the pseudogene TRBV3-2) and TRBJ2-6; D is possibly TRBD2 (5 bases). CDR1 is LGHDT and CDR2 is YNNKEL in the germline V gene (reference sequence). The CDR3 loop spans 17 amino acids. Trimming cost V 0 bases and J 4 bases, with 13 bases left between them. The CDR3 DNA sequence: TGTGCCAGCAGCCAAGATTACGGGGTCACAGGGGCCAACGTCCTGACTTTC. Protein product: CASSQDYGVTGANVLTF.

V is TRBV18 and J is TRBJ2-3; TRBD1 aligns across 9 bases. The CDR3 length is 15 residues. J was trimmed by 2 bases and V by 5 bases; bases with no gene match: 5. The germline CDR1 and CDR2 sequences are KGHSH and LQKENI. The CDR3 bases are TGTGCCAGCTCAACCGGGACAGGGAACACAGATACGCAGTATTTT. Protein: CASSTGTGNTDTQYF.

The chain has TRBV18 and TRBJ2-2; D remains unclear. This CDR3 contains 11 residues. The V gene lost 4 bases and the J gene lost 5 bases, with 2 bases spanning the gap. The germline CDR1 and CDR2 sequences are KGHSH and LQKENI. CDR3 DNA: TGTGCCAGCTCACGGACCGGGGAGCTGTTTTTT. Protein: CASSRTGELFF.

V is TRBV5-5 and J is TRBJ2-7; 8 bases align to TRBD2. The germline CDR1 and CDR2 sequences are SGHKS and YYEKEE (reference sequence). The trim removed 6 bases at V and 3 bases at J, leaving 5 bases unmatched. The CDR3 loop spans 13 amino acids. CDR3 region: CASTPGGGYEQYF. The DNA for the CDR3 is TGTGCCAGCACCCCGGGAGGGGGCTACGAGCAGTACTTC.

The gene calls are TRBV18 and TRBJ1-2; 11 bases fit TRBD1. This CDR3 is built from 14 residues. J gave up 8 bases and V 3 bases, and 5 bases lay outside the gene matches. Germline V gene sequence: CDR1 KGHSH, CDR2 LQKENI. CDR3 nucleotides: TGTGCCAGCTCACCTGGACAGGGGGCAGGGGGCTACACCTTC. Amino acids: CASSPGQGAGGYTF.

V usage is TRBV19 and J usage is TRBJ1-3; D is uncertain. Trimming pared 6 bases from V and 2 bases from J, leaving 8 bases between. The CDR3 sequence is 13 residues long. Germline V gene lookup returns CDR1 LNHDA and CDR2 SQIVND (reference sequence). The chain's CDR3 is CASREIPGNTIYF. The CDR3 DNA reads as TGTGCCAGTAGGGAGATCCCTGGAAACACCATATATTTT.

The V call is TRBV28, the J call TRBJ1-1; D not resolved. Per germline, CDR1 MDHEN and CDR2 SYDVKM. The CDR3 covers 12 residues. Trimming took off 4 bases at V and 4 bases at J, with 7 bases between the two ends. CDR3 amino acids: CASSSGSTEAFF. CDR3 DNA sequence: TGTGCCAGCAGTTCCGGGAGCACTGAAGCTTTCTTT.

The chain employs TRBV9 and TRBJ2-5; D remains unclear. The CDR3 loop spans 12 amino acids. Trimming shortened V by 3 bases and J by 5 bases, and 8 bases separated the two germline ends. Germline-derived CDR1 and CDR2 are SGDLS and YYNGEE. The CDR3 spells CASSATLETQYF. CDR3 nucleotides: TGTGCCAGCAGCGCTACCCTTGAGACCCAGTACTTC.